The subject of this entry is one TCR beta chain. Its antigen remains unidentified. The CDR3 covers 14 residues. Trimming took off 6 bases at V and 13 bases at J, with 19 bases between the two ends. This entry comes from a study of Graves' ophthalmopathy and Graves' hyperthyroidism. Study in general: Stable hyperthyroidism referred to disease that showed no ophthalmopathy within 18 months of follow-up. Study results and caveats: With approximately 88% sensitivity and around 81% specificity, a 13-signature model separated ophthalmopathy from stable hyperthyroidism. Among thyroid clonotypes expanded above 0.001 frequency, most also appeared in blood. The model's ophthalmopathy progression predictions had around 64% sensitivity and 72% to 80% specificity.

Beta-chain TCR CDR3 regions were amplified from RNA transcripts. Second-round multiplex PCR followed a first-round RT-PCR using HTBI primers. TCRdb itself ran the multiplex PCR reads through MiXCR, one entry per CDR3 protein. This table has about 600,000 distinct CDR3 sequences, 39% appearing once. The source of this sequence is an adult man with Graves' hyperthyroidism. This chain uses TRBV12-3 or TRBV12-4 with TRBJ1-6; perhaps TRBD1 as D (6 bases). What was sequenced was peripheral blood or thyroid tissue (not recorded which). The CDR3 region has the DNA TGTGCCAGCAGAACAGGGAGGGGCAATCAGCCCCTCCACTTT. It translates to CASRTGRGNQPLHF.